The rows below give T cell receptor beta chains drawn from one sample of a study of T cells after yellow fever vaccination. MiXCR was run by TCRdb on the 5' RACE reads, yielding one entry per CDR3 protein. The repertoire holds some 300,000 distinct CDR3 sequences, with over 8.5% as singletons. The material sequenced was CD4+ T cells sorted from PBMCs, taken 45 days after the yellow fever booster vaccination. Source of these receptors: a man between 18 and 35 years old who received the YFV17D yellow fever vaccine. Each CDR3 is given with its conserved first and last residue. The D gene is left open where the match is weak. The size entry is marked missing in some rows and otherwise reads once, few, many or a size class.

d_call	v_call	clone_size	j_call	cdr3_aa	cdr3_nt
.	TRBV7-9	.	TRBJ1-1	CASSLDLGMNTEAFF	TGTGCCAGCAGCTTAGACCTGGGGATGAACACTGAAGCTTTCTTT
.	TRBV29-1	few	TRBJ2-7	CSVGGSFSYEQYF	TGCAGCGTTGGGGGGTCTTTCTCCTACGAGCAGTACTTC
.	TRBV4-3	.	TRBJ1-2	CASSQGVSNYGYTF	TGCGCCAGCAGCCAAGGGGTTTCTAACTATGGCTACACCTTC
.	TRBV7-2	.	TRBJ2-3	CASSSQTVPTDTQYF	TGTGCCAGCAGCTCCCAGACGGTCCCCACAGATACGCAGTATTTT
.	TRBV29-1	.	TRBJ2-3	CSVTGRQGHGDTQYF	TGCAGCGTAACGGGGAGGCAGGGGCACGGAGATACGCAGTATTTT
.	TRBV29-1	few	TRBJ1-1	CSVQHGNTEAFF	TGCAGCGTCCAGCATGGGAACACTGAAGCTTTCTTT
TRBD1	TRBV6-5	.	TRBJ2-3	CASRSTGQGAGDTQYF	TGTGCCAGCAGATCGACCGGACAGGGGGCAGGGGATACGCAGTATTTT
.	TRBV11-3	.	TRBJ2-1	CASSLDQGGTSSYNEQFF	TGTGCCAGCAGCTTAGATCAGGGGGGTACTAGCTCCTACAATGAGCAGTTCTTC
TRBD1	TRBV23-1	few	TRBJ1-1	CASKIWDSPLEAFF	TGCGCCAGCAAAATATGGGACAGCCCCCTTGAAGCTTTCTTT
.	TRBV7-2	.	TRBJ2-5	CASSPTGIQETQYF	TGTGCCAGCAGCCCAACAGGGATACAAGAGACCCAGTACTTC
.	TRBV10-3	.	TRBJ2-6	CAITSNSGANVLTF	TGTGCCATCACGAGTAACTCTGGGGCCAACGTCCTGACTTTC
TRBD2	TRBV29-1	many	TRBJ2-3	CSVEIFLTGGTQYF	TGCAGCGTTGAAATTTTCCTCACGGGGGGAACGCAGTATTTT
TRBD1	TRBV5-1	.	TRBJ1-3	CASSPGQGFGNTIYF	TGCGCCAGCAGCCCTGGACAGGGGTTCGGAAACACCATATATTTT
.	TRBV4-3	many	TRBJ1-2	CASSQDRGSYGYTF	TGCGCCAGCAGCCAAGATAGGGGAAGCTATGGCTACACCTTC
.	TRBV12-3/TRBV12-4	many	TRBJ2-5	CASSTLLETQYF	TGTGCCAGCAGTACGTTATTGGAGACCCAGTACTTC
.	TRBV4-3	few	TRBJ2-2	CASRREANTGELFF	TGCGCCAGCAGAAGGGAGGCGAACACCGGGGAGCTGTTTTTT
TRBD1	TRBV11-3	.	TRBJ2-2	CASSTGQGVGELFF	TGTGCCAGCAGCACGGGACAGGGGGTCGGGGAGCTGTTTTTT
.	TRBV9	many	TRBJ2-2	CASSAQPQGARTGELFF	TGTGCCAGCAGCGCCCAGCCACAGGGTGCCAGGACCGGGGAGCTGTTTTTT
TRBD1	TRBV11-2	.	TRBJ1-4	CASSPLTGGSEKLFF	TGTGCCAGCAGCCCTCTAACAGGGGGAAGTGAAAAACTGTTTTTT
.	TRBV5-6	many	TRBJ2-5	CASSLFHQETQYF	TGTGCCAGCAGCTTGTTCCACCAAGAGACCCAGTACTTC
TRBD1	TRBV5-6	.	TRBJ1-6	CASSTGQGGSPLHF	TGTGCCAGCAGCACTGGACAGGGAGGTTCACCCCTCCACTTT
.	TRBV29-1	many	TRBJ2-2	CSVGAGVGGELFF	TGCAGCGTTGGTGCAGGGGTCGGCGGGGAGCTGTTTTTT
.	TRBV5-6	few	TRBJ2-1	CASSLEAGVVGPNEQFF	TGTGCCAGCAGCTTGGAGGCAGGGGTTGTTGGTCCCAATGAGCAGTTCTTC
TRBD2	TRBV20-1	.	TRBJ2-3	CSARSLAGGPVTDTQYF	TGCAGTGCTAGAAGCCTAGCGGGGGGGCCGGTCACAGATACGCAGTATTTT
.	TRBV7-2	.	TRBJ2-3	CASSSTSAWGTDTQYF	TGTGCCAGCAGCTCGACTAGTGCGTGGGGCACAGATACGCAGTATTTT
.	TRBV12-3/TRBV12-4	many	TRBJ2-1	CASSLGGNEQFF	TGTGCCAGCAGTTTAGGGGGTAATGAGCAGTTCTTC
.	TRBV24-1	.	TRBJ2-3	CATSEAVADTQYF	TGTGCCACCAGTGAGGCCGTAGCAGATACGCAGTATTTT
.	TRBV9	.	TRBJ2-3	CASSVASVEDTQYF	TGTGCCAGCAGCGTGGCTAGCGTGGAAGATACGCAGTATTTT
TRBD1	TRBV10-3	few	TRBJ2-6	CAISGTGGGSGANVLTF	TGTGCCATCAGCGGGACAGGGGGAGGCTCTGGGGCCAACGTCCTGACTTTC
TRBD2	TRBV3-1	.	TRBJ2-3	CASSQGLAGGPADTQYF	TGTGCCAGCAGCCAAGGACTAGCGGGGGGGCCCGCAGATACGCAGTATTTT
.	TRBV20-1	.	TRBJ1-2	CSATFGQGSGYTF	TGCAGTGCTACCTTTGGCCAGGGGTCGGGCTACACCTTC
.	TRBV7-9	.	TRBJ1-3	CASPGQPRGSGNTIYF	TGTGCCAGCCCTGGACAGCCGCGCGGCTCTGGAAACACCATATATTTT
.	TRBV20-1	.	TRBJ1-3	CSAAASHSGNTIYF	TGCAGTGCAGCAGCTTCCCACTCTGGAAACACCATATATTTT
.	TRBV6-2/TRBV6-3	once	TRBJ1-1	CASSKSDSYSEAFF	TGTGCCAGCAGTAAGTCGGACAGCTATAGTGAAGCTTTCTTT
.	TRBV20-1	.	TRBJ2-7	CSAPGGQGAREQYF	TGCAGTGCCCCGGGAGGGCAGGGGGCAAGGGAGCAGTACTTC
TRBD1	TRBV7-2	.	TRBJ1-2	CASSIQGRWSGYTF	TGTGCCAGCAGCATACAGGGGAGGTGGAGCGGCTACACCTTC
.	TRBV18	few	TRBJ2-3	CASSPRTLAATDTQYF	TGTGCCAGCTCACCACGTACACTAGCAGCTACAGATACGCAGTATTTT
.	TRBV20-1	.	TRBJ1-2	CSARLGRQFYGYTF	TGCAGTGCTCGGTTGGGCAGGCAATTCTATGGCTACACCTTC
.	TRBV28	.	TRBJ1-2	CASSLTRGTYGYTF	TGTGCCAGCAGCCTAACAAGGGGCACCTATGGCTACACCTTC
.	TRBV7-6	few	TRBJ1-6	CASSPDGGREAYNSPLHF	TGTGCCAGCAGCCCCGACGGGGGCAGGGAGGCTTATAATTCACCCCTCCACTTT
TRBD1	TRBV24-1	many	TRBJ2-1	CATSDLAGGNFEQFF	TGTGCCACCAGTGATTTGGCAGGGGGCAATTTTGAGCAGTTCTTC
.	TRBV7-8	few	TRBJ1-5	CASSFRDSNQPQHF	TGTGCCAGCAGCTTTAGGGATAGCAATCAGCCCCAGCATTTT
.	TRBV29-1	.	TRBJ1-2	CSATAPRGYGYTF	TGCAGCGCTACGGCCCCCAGGGGCTATGGCTACACCTTC
.	TRBV3-1	.	TRBJ2-3	CASSQDWRLDTQYF	TGTGCCAGCAGCCAAGATTGGAGGCTAGATACGCAGTATTTT
TRBD2	TRBV6-1	.	TRBJ2-5	CASSRLAGVIQETQYF	TGTGCCAGCAGTAGGCTAGCGGGGGTCATACAAGAGACCCAGTACTTC